Following are 9 T cell receptor beta chains from one sample sequenced in a study of T cells in women clearing cervical HPV infection. Data came from immunoSEQ multiplex PCR; TCRdb stores just in-frame clones and leaves some out. The sample has roughly 20,000 clones; the top ten hold roughly 5%. The sequencing input was blood buffy coat. Receptors were obtained from a woman between 18 and 70 years old with a cervical HPV16 infection that either progressed to CIN3+ or cleared (not recorded which).

Points on this clone: The read gets to within 3 residues of the CDR3 end, and the germline J gene fills in the rest. The chain has TRBV4-1 and TRBJ2-7; 8 bases map to TRBD1. This CDR3 is built from 15 residues. Germline CDR1 and CDR2: MGHRA and YSYEKL. V dropped 3 bases and J dropped 3; count of bases not matched to a gene: 7. CDR3 DNA (partial): TGCGCCAGCAGCCACGGACAGGGAGAAGGCTACGAG. Protein product: CASSHGQGEGYE. The CDR3 in its entirety is CASSHGQGEGYEQYF.

A word on this clone: The CDR3 extends 3 residues past the end of the read, so its final part is completed from the germline J gene. V is TRBV7-2 and J is TRBJ1-4; 8 positions agree with TRBD1. The CDR3 runs 15 residues. Germline V gene data show CDR1 as SGHTA and CDR2 as FQGNSA. The CDR3 bases that were read are TGTGCCAGCAGCTTAGCTCCAGGGGGCGGTTCACCA. Protein: CASSLAPGGGSP. The entire CDR3 protein is CASSLAPGGGSPLFF. The whole variable domain, remainder taken from reference TRBV7-2 and TRBJ1-4, is GAGVSQSPSNKVTEKGKDVELRCDPISGHTALYWYRQSLGQGLEFLIYFQGNSAPDKSGLPSDRFSAERTGGSVSTLTIQRTQQEDSAVYLCASSLAPGGGSPLFFGSGTQLSVL.

Concerning this clone: The read ends 3 residues before the CDR3 terminus; that terminus is restored from the germline J gene. The J gene is TRBJ1-1, the V gene TRBV6-2 or TRBV6-3; D is possibly TRBD1 (5 bases). Germline V CDR1 and CDR2: MNHEY, SVGEGT. This CDR3 has 12 residues. Trimming cost V 5 bases and J 1 base, with 5 bases left between them. CDR3: CASSRGNTEAFF. The sequenced CDR3 bases are TGTGCCAGCAGTAGGGGGAACACTGAA.

Note on this clone: The sequence runs out 3 residues before the end of the CDR3; the remainder is reconstructed from the germline J gene. The gene calls are TRBV6-2 or TRBV6-3 and TRBJ2-3, with 9 bases matching TRBD1. CDR3 length: 15 amino acids. The trim removed 6 bases at V and 3 bases at J, leaving 7 bases unmatched. Per germline, CDR1 MNHEY and CDR2 SVGEGT. The CDR3 DNA, read in part, is TGTGCCAGCAGGCTCTACAGGGGGCGGACAGATACG. Its protein product is CASRLYRGRTDT. The entire CDR3 protein is CASRLYRGRTDTQYF.

Turning to this clone: The read finishes 3 residues shy of the CDR3 end, and the germline J gene is used to complete it. J is TRBJ2-3 and V is TRBV7-2; 9 bases are a match to TRBD1. The CDR3 spans 14 residues. CDR1 is SGHTA, CDR2 FQGNSA, per germline. This chain's CDR3 is CASSLDRGRETQYF. The sequenced part of the CDR3 DNA is TGTGCCAGCAGCTTAGACAGGGGGCGGGAGACG.

A word on this clone: The read terminates 3 residues ahead of where the CDR3 ends, so the germline J gene completes it. J is TRBJ1-2 and V is TRBV29-1, with D possibly matching TRBD1 (6 bases). Germline-derived CDR1 and CDR2 are SQVTM and ANQGSEA. The CDR3 has 13 residues. The CDR3 reads CSGGNRDNWDYTF. The sequenced part of the CDR3 DNA is TGCAGCGGGGGGAACCGGGACAACTGGGAC.

About this clone itself: The read gets to within 3 residues of the CDR3 end, and the germline J gene fills in the rest. The chain uses TRBV20-1 and TRBJ1-2; D is unresolved. V lost 0 bases to trimming and J lost 4 bases, with 9 bases between them. Germline CDR1 is DFQATT and CDR2 is SNEGSKA (reference sequence). The CDR3 loop spans 13 amino acids. CDR3 residues: CSARDPASYGYTF. CDR3 DNA (partial): TGCAGTGCTAGAGATCCCGCCAGCTATGGC.

Turning to this clone: From the germline J gene comes the end of the CDR3, since the read stops 3 residues before it. This chain connects TRBV20-1 to TRBJ2-3; maybe TRBD1 (7 bases). This CDR3 is 14 amino acids long. The V end lost 2 bases, the J end lost 4 bases, and 13 bases lay between the germline ends. The germline V gene has CDR1 DFQATT and CDR2 SNEGSKA (reference sequence). This CDR3 is CSARLQGGSDTQYF. The DNA read from the CDR3 is TGCAGTGCTAGACTGCAGGGGGGTTCAGATACG.

As to this clone: The CDR3 goes on 3 residues after the read ends, and that part is filled in from the germline J gene. The J gene is TRBJ2-5, the V gene TRBV30; D may be TRBD1 (6 bases). In germline, CDR1 is GTSNPN, CDR2 SVGIG (reference sequence). This CDR3 has 16 residues. V was shortened by 0 bases and J by 1 base, with 15 bases between the two germline ends. The CDR3 bases that were read are TGTGCCTGGAGTGTAACTTCCGGGACATTCCAAGAGACC. It is translated as CAWSVTSGTFQET. The whole CDR3 reads CAWSVTSGTFQETQYF.